This T cell receptor beta chain was recorded in a study of cytomegalovirus exposure and HLA in healthy donors. Study in general: Previous work identified roughly 110 million unique TCR beta sequences from about 179 million T cells. Study results and limitations: For cytomegalovirus status, the classifier reportedly gave diagnoses with high specificity and sensitivity. Many donors carried some public TCRs, although rarity characterized most TCR sequences.

On this clone itself: Its antigen is as yet unknown.

Primers for the PCR totalled 60 Vbeta and 13 Jbeta. Repertoires were generated with immunoSEQ multiplex PCR, while TCRdb's copy carries only in-frame clones and drops some. The table lists 100,000 to 150,000 clones, around 81% of them singletons. CDR1 is SGDLS and CDR2 is YYNGEE in the germline V gene. This CDR3 region has 11 residues. This chain connects TRBV9 to TRBJ2-7, with 8 bases that match TRBD2. This clonotype was obtained from a woman between 45 and 60 years old in good health and CMV-seronegative. The sequenced sample was PBMCs. The CDR3 protein is CASGGSYEQYF. The CDR3 DNA reads TGTGCGTCGGGAGGGTCCTACGAGCAGTACTTC.